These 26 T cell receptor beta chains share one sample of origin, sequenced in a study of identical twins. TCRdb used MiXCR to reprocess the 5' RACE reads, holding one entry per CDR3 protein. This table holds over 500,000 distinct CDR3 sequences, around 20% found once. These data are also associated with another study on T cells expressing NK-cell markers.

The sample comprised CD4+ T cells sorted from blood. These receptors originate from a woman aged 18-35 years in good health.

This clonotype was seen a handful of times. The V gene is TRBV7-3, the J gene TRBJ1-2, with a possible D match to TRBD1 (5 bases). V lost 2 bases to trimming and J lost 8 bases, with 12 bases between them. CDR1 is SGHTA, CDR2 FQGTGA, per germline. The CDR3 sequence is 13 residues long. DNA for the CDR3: TGTGCCAGCAGCTTAGTTCAGGGCGGCGGCTACACCTTC. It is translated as CASSLVQGGGYTF.

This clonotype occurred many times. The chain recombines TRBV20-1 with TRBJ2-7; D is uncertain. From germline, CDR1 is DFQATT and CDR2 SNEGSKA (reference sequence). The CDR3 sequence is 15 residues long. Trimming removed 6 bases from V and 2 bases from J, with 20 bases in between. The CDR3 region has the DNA TGCAGTGCCTCTACTCCTTCCCGCGGACCCTACGAGCAGTACTTC. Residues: CSASTPSRGPYEQYF.

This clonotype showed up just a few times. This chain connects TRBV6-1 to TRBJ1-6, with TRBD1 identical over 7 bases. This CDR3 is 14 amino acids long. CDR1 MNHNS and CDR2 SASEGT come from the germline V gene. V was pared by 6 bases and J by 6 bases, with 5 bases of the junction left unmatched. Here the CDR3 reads CASRKTGRNSPLHF. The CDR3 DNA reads TGTGCCAGCAGGAAGACAGGGCGTAATTCACCCCTCCACTTT.

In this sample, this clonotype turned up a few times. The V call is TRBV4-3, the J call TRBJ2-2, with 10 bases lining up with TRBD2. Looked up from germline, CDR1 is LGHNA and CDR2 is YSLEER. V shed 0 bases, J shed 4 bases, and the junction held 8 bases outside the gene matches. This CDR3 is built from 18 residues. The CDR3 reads CASSQDPAGTSVTGELFF. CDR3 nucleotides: TGCGCCAGCAGCCAAGACCCCGCCGGGACTAGCGTCACCGGGGAGCTGTTTTTT.

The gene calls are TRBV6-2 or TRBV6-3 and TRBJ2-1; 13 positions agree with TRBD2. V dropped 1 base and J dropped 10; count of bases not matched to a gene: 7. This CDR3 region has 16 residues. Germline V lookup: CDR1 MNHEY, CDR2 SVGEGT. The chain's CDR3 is CASSYWTSGRLREQFF. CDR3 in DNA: TGTGCCAGCAGTTACTGGACTAGCGGGAGATTGAGGGAGCAGTTCTTC.

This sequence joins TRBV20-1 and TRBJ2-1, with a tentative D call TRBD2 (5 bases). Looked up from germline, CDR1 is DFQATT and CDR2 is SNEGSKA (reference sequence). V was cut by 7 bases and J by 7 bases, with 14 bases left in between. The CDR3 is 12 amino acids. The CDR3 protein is CSVPHRDNEQFF. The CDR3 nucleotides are TGCAGTGTCCCCCATCGGGATAATGAGCAGTTCTTC.

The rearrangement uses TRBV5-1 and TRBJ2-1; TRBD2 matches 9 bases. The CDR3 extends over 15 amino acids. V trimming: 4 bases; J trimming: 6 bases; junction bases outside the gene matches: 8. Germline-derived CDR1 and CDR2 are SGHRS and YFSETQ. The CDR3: CASSPSGRRSNEQFF. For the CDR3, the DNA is TGCGCCAGCAGCCCCAGCGGGAGGAGATCCAATGAGCAGTTCTTC.

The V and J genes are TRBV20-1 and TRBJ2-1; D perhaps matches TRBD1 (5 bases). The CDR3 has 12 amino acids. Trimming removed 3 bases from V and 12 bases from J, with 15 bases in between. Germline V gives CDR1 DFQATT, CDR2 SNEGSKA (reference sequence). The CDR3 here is CSARQLLRGQFF. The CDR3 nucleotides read TGCAGTGCTAGGCAACTTTTAAGGGGGCAGTTCTTC.

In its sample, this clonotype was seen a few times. The DNA for the CDR3 is TGCGCCAGCAGCTTGATCGGCAAATCCTACGAGCAGTACTTC. This sequence encodes CASSLIGKSYEQYF. V usage is TRBV5-1 and J usage is TRBJ2-7; unclear D gene. Germline V gene lookup returns CDR1 SGHRS and CDR2 YFSETQ. The CDR3 covers 14 residues. The germline V and J ends were trimmed by 1 base and 1 base, with 9 bases remaining between them.

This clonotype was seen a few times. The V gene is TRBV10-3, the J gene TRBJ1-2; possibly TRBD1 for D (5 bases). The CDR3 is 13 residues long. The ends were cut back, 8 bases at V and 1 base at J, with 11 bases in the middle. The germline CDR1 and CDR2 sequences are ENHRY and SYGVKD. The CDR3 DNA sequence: TGTGCCATCGCCGCAGGGAATAACTATGGCTACACCTTC. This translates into CAIAAGNNYGYTF.

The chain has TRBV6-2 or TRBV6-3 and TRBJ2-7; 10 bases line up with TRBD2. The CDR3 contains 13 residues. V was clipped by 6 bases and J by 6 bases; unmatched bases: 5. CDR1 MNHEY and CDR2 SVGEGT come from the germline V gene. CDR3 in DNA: TGTGCCAGCAGCAGACTAGCGGGCTGCGAGCAGTACTTC. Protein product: CASSRLAGCEQYF.

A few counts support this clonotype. Here the CDR3 DNA reads TGCGCCAGCAGTGAGCGGATCGGAGTCGGGGAGCTGTTTTTT. This codes for CASSERIGVGELFF. J is TRBJ2-2 and V is TRBV10-1; D is uncertain. V lost 2 bases and J 7 bases, leaving 11 bases between the germline ends. This CDR3 contains 14 residues. CDR1 WNHNN and CDR2 SYGVQD come from the germline V gene (reference sequence).

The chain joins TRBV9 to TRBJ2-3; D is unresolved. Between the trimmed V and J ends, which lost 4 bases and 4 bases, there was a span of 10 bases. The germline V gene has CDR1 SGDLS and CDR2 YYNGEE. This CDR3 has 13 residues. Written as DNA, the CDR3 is TGTGCCAGCAGCACGCCGACGCCAGATACGCAGTATTTT. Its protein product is CASSTPTPDTQYF.

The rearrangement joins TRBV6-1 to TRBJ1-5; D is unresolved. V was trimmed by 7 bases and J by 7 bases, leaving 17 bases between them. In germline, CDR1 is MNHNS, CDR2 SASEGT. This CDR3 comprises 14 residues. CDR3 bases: TGTGCCAGCACCGAGGACCGGCTTCTCCAGCCCCAGCATTTT. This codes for CASTEDRLLQPQHF.

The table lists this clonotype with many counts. CDR3 bases: TGCGCCAGCCAATACTACGGGGCTGGAAGCTACAATGAGCAGTTCTTC. Its translation is CASQYYGAGSYNEQFF. The chain carries TRBV5-1 and TRBJ2-1; either TRBD1 or TRBD2 may fit D (5 bases each). V was shortened by 7 bases and J by 3 bases, with 20 bases between the two germline ends. Per the germline V gene, CDR1 is SGHRS and CDR2 is YFSETQ. This CDR3 contains 16 residues.

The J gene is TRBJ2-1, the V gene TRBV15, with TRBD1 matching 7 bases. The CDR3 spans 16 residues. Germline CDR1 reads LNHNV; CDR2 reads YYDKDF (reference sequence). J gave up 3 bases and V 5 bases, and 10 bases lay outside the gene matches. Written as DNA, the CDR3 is TGTGCCACCAGCCCTTCGATAGGGGGCAGCTACAATGAGCAGTTCTTC. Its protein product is CATSPSIGGSYNEQFF.

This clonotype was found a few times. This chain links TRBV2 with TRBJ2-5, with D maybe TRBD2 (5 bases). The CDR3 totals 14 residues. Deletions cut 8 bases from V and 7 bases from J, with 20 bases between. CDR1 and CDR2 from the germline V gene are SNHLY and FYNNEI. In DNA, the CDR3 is TGTGCCAGCCGGGCCAGCGGAAAGCATGGGACCCAGTACTTC. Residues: CASRASGKHGTQYF.

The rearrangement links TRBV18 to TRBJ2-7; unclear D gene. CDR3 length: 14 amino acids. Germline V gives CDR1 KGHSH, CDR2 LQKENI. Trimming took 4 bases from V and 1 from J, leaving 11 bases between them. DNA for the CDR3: TGTGCCAGCTCACTTTCGACCCAATCCTACGAGCAGTACTTC. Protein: CASSLSTQSYEQYF.

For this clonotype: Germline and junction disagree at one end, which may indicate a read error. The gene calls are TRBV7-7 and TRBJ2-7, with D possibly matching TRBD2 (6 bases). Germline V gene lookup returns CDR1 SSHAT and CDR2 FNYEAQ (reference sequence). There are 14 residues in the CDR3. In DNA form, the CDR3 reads TGTGCTAGCAGCCCCGCGGGATTCACCTACGAGCAGTACTTC. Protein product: CASSPAGFTYEQYF.

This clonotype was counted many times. CDR3: CASSSQRGGDGELFF. CDR3 nucleotide sequence: TGCGCCAGCAGCAGCCAGCGGGGGGGCGACGGGGAGCTGTTTTTT. The chain is built from TRBV5-1 and TRBJ2-2, with 10 bases matching TRBD2. CDR1 is SGHRS and CDR2 is YFSETQ in the germline V gene. The V and J ends lost 4 bases and 7 bases, in that order; junction bases with no gene match: 7. The CDR3 covers 15 residues.

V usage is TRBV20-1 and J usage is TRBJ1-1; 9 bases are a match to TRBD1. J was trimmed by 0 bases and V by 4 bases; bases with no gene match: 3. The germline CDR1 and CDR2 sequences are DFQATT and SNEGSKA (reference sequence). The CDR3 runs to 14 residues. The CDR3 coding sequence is TGCAGTGCTACGGACAGGGGAGTGAACACTGAAGCTTTCTTT. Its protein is CSATDRGVNTEAFF.

CDR3 bases: TGTGCCTGCGGGAGGAACACCACAGATACGCAGTATTTT. Its translation: CACGRNTTDTQYF. This chain links TRBV9 with TRBJ2-3; the match to TRBD2 covers 8 bases. Germline CDR1 reads SGDLS; CDR2 reads YYNGEE. After removal of 10 bases from V and 2 bases from J, the junction contained 6 bases not matched to a gene. The CDR3 covers 13 residues.

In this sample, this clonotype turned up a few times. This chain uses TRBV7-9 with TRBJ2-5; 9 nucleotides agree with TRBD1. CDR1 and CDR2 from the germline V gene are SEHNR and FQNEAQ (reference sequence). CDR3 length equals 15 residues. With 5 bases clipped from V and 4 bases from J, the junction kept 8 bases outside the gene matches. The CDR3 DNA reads TGTGCCAGCAGCCACACAGGGGGCGGGCGAGAGACCCAGTACTTC. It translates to CASSHTGGGRETQYF. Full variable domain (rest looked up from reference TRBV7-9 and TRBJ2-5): DTGVSQNPRHKITKRGQNVTFRCDPISEHNRLYWYRQTLGQGPEFLTYFQNEAQLEKSRLLSDRFSAERPKGSFSTLEIQRTEQGDSAMYLCASSHTGGGRETQYFGPGTRLLVL.

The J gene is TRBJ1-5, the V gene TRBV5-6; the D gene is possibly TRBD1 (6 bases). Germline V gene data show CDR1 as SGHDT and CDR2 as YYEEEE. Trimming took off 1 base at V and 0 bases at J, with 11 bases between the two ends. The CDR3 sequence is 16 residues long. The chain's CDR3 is CASSLWGAHSNQPQHF. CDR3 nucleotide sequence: TGTGCCAGCAGCTTGTGGGGGGCCCATAGCAATCAGCCCCAGCATTTT.

CDR3 in DNA: TGTGCCAGCAGCCAACTTCCGGGACAGGGCTGGGAGACCCAGTACTTC. This sequence encodes CASSQLPGQGWETQYF. The J gene is TRBJ2-5, the V gene TRBV12-3 or TRBV12-4; 9 bases fit TRBD1. Losses at the gene ends were 6 bases for V and 5 bases for J; bases not matched to a gene: 13. The CDR3 spans 16 residues.

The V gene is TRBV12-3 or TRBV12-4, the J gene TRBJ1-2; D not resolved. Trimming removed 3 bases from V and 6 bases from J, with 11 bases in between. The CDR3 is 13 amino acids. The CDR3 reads CASSFREGNGYTF. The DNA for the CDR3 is TGTGCCAGCAGTTTTCGGGAGGGAAATGGCTACACCTTC.